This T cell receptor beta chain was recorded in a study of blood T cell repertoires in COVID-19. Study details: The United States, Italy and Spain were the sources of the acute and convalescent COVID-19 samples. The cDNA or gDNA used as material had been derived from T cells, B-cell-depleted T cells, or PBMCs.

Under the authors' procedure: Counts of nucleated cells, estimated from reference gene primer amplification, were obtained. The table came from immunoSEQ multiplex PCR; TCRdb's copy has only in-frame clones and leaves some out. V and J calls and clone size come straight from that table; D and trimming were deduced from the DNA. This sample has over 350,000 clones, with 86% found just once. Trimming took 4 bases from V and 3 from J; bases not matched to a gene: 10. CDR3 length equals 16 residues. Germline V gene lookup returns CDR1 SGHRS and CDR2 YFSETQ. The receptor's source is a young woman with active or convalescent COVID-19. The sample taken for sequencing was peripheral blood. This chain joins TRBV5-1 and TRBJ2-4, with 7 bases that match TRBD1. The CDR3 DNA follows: TGCGCCAGCAGCCTTGACAGGGTCCTGGGCAAAAACATTCAGTACTTC. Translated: CASSLDRVLGKNIQYF.